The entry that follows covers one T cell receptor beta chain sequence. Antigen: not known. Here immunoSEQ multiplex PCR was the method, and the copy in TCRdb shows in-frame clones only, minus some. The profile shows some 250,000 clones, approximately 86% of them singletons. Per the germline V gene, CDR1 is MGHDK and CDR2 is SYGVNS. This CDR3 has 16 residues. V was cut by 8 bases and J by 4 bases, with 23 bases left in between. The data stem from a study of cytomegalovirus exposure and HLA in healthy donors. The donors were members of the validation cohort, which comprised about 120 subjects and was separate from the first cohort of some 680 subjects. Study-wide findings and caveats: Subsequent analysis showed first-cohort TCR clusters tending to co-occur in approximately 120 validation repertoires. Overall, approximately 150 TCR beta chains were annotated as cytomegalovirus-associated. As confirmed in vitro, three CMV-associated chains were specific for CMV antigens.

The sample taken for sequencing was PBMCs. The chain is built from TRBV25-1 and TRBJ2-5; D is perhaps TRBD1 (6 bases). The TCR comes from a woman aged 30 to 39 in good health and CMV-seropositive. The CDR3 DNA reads TGTGCCAGCCAGCCCGCAGGGGCGTATATCCGAGAGACCCAGTACTTC. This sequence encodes CASQPAGAYIRETQYF.